Below, one T cell receptor beta chain is given with its context. Its antigen target is currently unknown. No clone much larger than this one lies a single base away; base qualities are absent. This sample is drawn from a study of blood T cell repertoires in COVID-19 (dated by TCRdb to the early 2020s). In the study overall: Samples covering the acute and convalescent phases of COVID-19 were provided by collaborators in the United States, Italy and Spain. The material from the prospective study consisted of cDNA or gDNA derived from T cells, B-cell-depleted T cells, or PBMCs. Deeply sampled blood TCRbeta repertoires from subjects exposed to, actively infected with, or recovered from COVID-19 were included in the dataset. The repertoires were released in a freely available public database meant as a resource for research on the immune response to SARS-CoV-2. Samples were obtained from the ongoing ImmuneRACE study (first 160 participants) and from some 1,200 subjects provided by 6 global collaborators. The sample metadata nearly always contained a de-identified subject ID, COVID-19 status, age in years and sex. Where available, HLA class I and class II types were taken from metadata supplied by the sample provider and were not determined by assay-based typing. Here is what the overall study found, with its caveats: Clinical and demographic metadata were provided uncurated, with the amount varying by source and participant.

TCRbeta CDR3 regions were amplified from genomic DNA using the immunoSEQ Assay, a bias-controlled multiplex PCR. Per the source publication's procedure: The number of nucleated cells in each sample was estimated by amplification of reference gene primers within the assay. Sequence reads were collapsed and filtered to measure the absolute abundance of every unique TCRbeta CDR3 rearrangement. For each sample, productive Simpson clonality was calculated as the square root of Simpson's diversity index across productive rearrangements. TCRdb holds this immuneACCESS table with in-frame rearrangements only. Some clones are missing; in checked studies, unresolved V genes explain under half, and the rest has no known cause. The V and J calls and clone size were taken over from that table, and D and trimming were inferred from the DNA. A total of approximately 46,000 clones appear in this sample, about nine tenths of them only once. The biggest ten clones account for approximately 15% of the sample.

The collaborating institutions used their own protocols to collect whole blood in K2EDTA tubes. For TCRbeta analysis, collaborators shipped samples as frozen whole blood, isolated PBMCs, or DNA extracted from either of those sample types. The CDR1 and CDR2 encoded by the germline V gene are SNHLY and FYNNEI. Inclusive of the bounding cysteine and phenylalanine, the CDR3 is 15 residues long. Kept here is only the CDR3 DNA, which spans 45 bases and is read in frame from base 1. The junction carries 15 bases between V and J, which are trimmed by 2 bases and 8 bases respectively. Sequencing was performed on peripheral blood. This sequence uses TRBV2 and TRBJ1-4, and the D gene may be TRBD1, 5 bases matching. The TCR was taken from a man between 60 and 75 years old with active or convalescent COVID-19. The CDR3 region reads CASSERVTAGEKLFF. The bases read TGTGCCAGCAGTGAAAGGGTGACCGCAGGGGAAAAACTGTTTTTT.